The rows below give T cell receptor beta chains drawn from one sample of a study of ipilimumab plus nivolumab after autologous stem cell transplantation. The repertoire was sequenced with immunoSEQ multiplex PCR; TCRdb's copy has only in-frame clones and lacks some. There are tens of thousands of clones in the sample; more than 70% occur only once, and 4% to 6% lies in the top ten. Specimen: PBMCs, collected in a trial of ipilimumab plus nivolumab as post-transplant consolidation. These TCRs come from a male donor with diffuse large B-cell lymphoma. The CDR3 runs from the conserved cysteine through the conserved F or W. The D gene is left open where the match is weak. The size field is filled for only some rows; it gives once, few, many or a size class.

clone_size: -
d_call: -
j_call: TRBJ2-3
v_call: TRBV5-4
cdr3_nt: TGTGCCAGCAGCTTGGTGCTAAAGAAAACCACAGATACGCAGTATTTT
cdr3_aa: CASSLVLKKTTDTQYF

clone_size: -
d_call: -
j_call: TRBJ2-3
v_call: TRBV6-1
cdr3_nt: TGTGCCAGCACCCCGGGGAGACCCACAGATACGCAGTATTTT
cdr3_aa: CASTPGRPTDTQYF

clone_size: -
d_call: -
j_call: TRBJ2-3
v_call: TRBV27
cdr3_nt: TGTGCCAGCATGAGGGACTTCACAGATACGCAGTATTTT
cdr3_aa: CASMRDFTDTQYF

clone_size: -
d_call: -
j_call: TRBJ2-2
v_call: TRBV27
cdr3_nt: TGTGCCAGCAGTTTTGGACGGAACACCGGGGAGCTGTTTTTT
cdr3_aa: CASSFGRNTGELFF

clone_size: -
d_call: -
j_call: TRBJ2-7
v_call: TRBV5-8
cdr3_nt: TGTGCCAGCAGCTTTGGGGACTACGAGCAGTACTTC
cdr3_aa: CASSFGDYEQYF

clone_size: -
d_call: TRBD2
j_call: TRBJ2-1
v_call: TRBV6-1
cdr3_nt: TGTGCCAGCAGTGTACTAGCGGGGGGCCCCCAGGATGAGCAGTTCTTC
cdr3_aa: CASSVLAGGPQDEQFF

clone_size: -
d_call: -
j_call: TRBJ1-3
v_call: TRBV21-1
cdr3_nt: TGTGCCAGTCCCCCCCCACAGGGACTCTCTGGAAACACCATATATTTT
cdr3_aa: CASPPPQGLSGNTIYF

clone_size: -
d_call: TRBD1
j_call: TRBJ1-1
v_call: TRBV7-9
cdr3_nt: TGTGCCAGCAGCTCACAGGGGCGAGGTACTGAAGCTTTCTTT
cdr3_aa: CASSSQGRGTEAFF

clone_size: -
d_call: TRBD1
j_call: TRBJ2-7
v_call: TRBV2
cdr3_nt: TGTGCCAGCAGTGCCACAGGGGACTACGAGCAGTACTTC
cdr3_aa: CASSATGDYEQYF

clone_size: -
d_call: TRBD2
j_call: TRBJ2-7
v_call: TRBV5-1
cdr3_nt: TGCGCCAGCAGCAGAGGATCTAGCGGCTCCTACGAGCAGTACTTC
cdr3_aa: CASSRGSSGSYEQYF

clone_size: -
d_call: TRBD1
j_call: TRBJ1-6
v_call: TRBV25-1
cdr3_nt: TGTGCCAGCAGTGAGGTACAGGGGTATTCACCCCTCCACTTT
cdr3_aa: CASSEVQGYSPLHF

clone_size: -
d_call: TRBD2
j_call: TRBJ2-3
v_call: TRBV9
cdr3_nt: TGTGCCAGCAGCGTAGGCATAGCGGGGGGGCTGGGGCAGTATTTT
cdr3_aa: CASSVGIAGGLGQYF

clone_size: -
d_call: -
j_call: TRBJ2-5
v_call: TRBV9
cdr3_nt: TGTGCCAGCAGCGTACTGAGTCCGGCGGAGACCCAGTACTTC
cdr3_aa: CASSVLSPAETQYF

clone_size: -
d_call: TRBD2
j_call: TRBJ2-1
v_call: TRBV14
cdr3_nt: TGTGCCAGCAGCCATGTAACACCGGGACTAGCGAGGAATGAGCAGTTCTTC
cdr3_aa: CASSHVTPGLARNEQFF

clone_size: -
d_call: -
j_call: TRBJ1-2
v_call: TRBV27
cdr3_nt: TGTGCCAGCAGTTTACGGGGGGGAAGCAACTATGGCTACACCTTC
cdr3_aa: CASSLRGGSNYGYTF

clone_size: -
d_call: -
j_call: TRBJ2-7
v_call: TRBV10-3
cdr3_nt: TGTGCCATCAGTGAGAGTACGAACGAGCAGTACTTC
cdr3_aa: CAISESTNEQYF

clone_size: -
d_call: -
j_call: TRBJ2-5
v_call: TRBV7-6
cdr3_nt: TGTGCCAGCAGCAAAGGACAGTTTCAAGAGACCCAGTACTTC
cdr3_aa: CASSKGQFQETQYF

clone_size: -
d_call: -
j_call: TRBJ1-5
v_call: TRBV19
cdr3_nt: TGTGCCAGTAATGACCCAGGGTCCAATCAGCCCCAGCATTTT
cdr3_aa: CASNDPGSNQPQHF

clone_size: -
d_call: -
j_call: TRBJ2-7
v_call: TRBV30
cdr3_nt: TGTGCCTGGAGTGACAGTTTCTACGAGCAGTACTTC
cdr3_aa: CAWSDSFYEQYF

clone_size: -
d_call: -
j_call: TRBJ1-2
v_call: TRBV6-4
cdr3_nt: TGTGCCAGCAGTGATGCCCTGATGGGCCGTCGCATCTTC
cdr3_aa: CASSDALMGRRIF

clone_size: -
d_call: -
j_call: TRBJ2-3
v_call: TRBV12-5
cdr3_nt: TGTGCTAGTGGTATGGACAGTCCCCGGGATACGCAGTATTTT
cdr3_aa: CASGMDSPRDTQYF

clone_size: -
d_call: -
j_call: TRBJ1-1
v_call: TRBV4-2
cdr3_nt: TGTGCCAGCAGCCAAGATAGGACAGCCCCTGAAGCTTTCTTT
cdr3_aa: CASSQDRTAPEAFF

clone_size: once
d_call: -
j_call: TRBJ2-1
v_call: TRBV6-1
cdr3_nt: TGTGCCAGCAGTGGTTGGGGGGGCGGATACAATGAGCAGTTCTTC
cdr3_aa: CASSGWGGGYNEQFF

clone_size: -
d_call: -
j_call: TRBJ1-3
v_call: TRBV4-2
cdr3_nt: TGTGCCAGCAGCCAAGTATTGGGTTCTGGAAACACCATATATTTT
cdr3_aa: CASSQVLGSGNTIYF

clone_size: once
d_call: TRBD1
j_call: TRBJ1-2
v_call: TRBV9
cdr3_nt: TGTGCCAGCAGCGTAGCTATAGGGGGCGGGTTCGATGGCTACACCTTC
cdr3_aa: CASSVAIGGGFDGYTF

clone_size: -
d_call: TRBD1
j_call: TRBJ1-5
v_call: TRBV6-1
cdr3_nt: TGTGCCAGCAGTGACACGGGACAGACCTATAGCAATCAGCCCCAGCATTTT
cdr3_aa: CASSDTGQTYSNQPQHF

clone_size: -
d_call: -
j_call: TRBJ1-6
v_call: TRBV6-6
cdr3_nt: TGTGCCAGCAGTTACTTCGGCTTCTCCTATAATTCACCCCTCCACTTT
cdr3_aa: CASSYFGFSYNSPLHF

clone_size: -
d_call: -
j_call: TRBJ2-3
v_call: TRBV5-6
cdr3_nt: TGTGCCAGCAGCGTGGATGGGGAAGCAGATACGCAGTATTTT
cdr3_aa: CASSVDGEADTQYF

clone_size: -
d_call: -
j_call: TRBJ2-1
v_call: TRBV6-6
cdr3_nt: TGTGCCAGCAGCGAATCACAGGGAACCTACAATGAGCAGTTCTTC
cdr3_aa: CASSESQGTYNEQFF

clone_size: -
d_call: -
j_call: TRBJ2-7
v_call: TRBV6-5
cdr3_nt: TGTGCCAGCAGACGAACAGGAGGCGAGCAGTACTTC
cdr3_aa: CASRRTGGEQYF

clone_size: -
d_call: -
j_call: TRBJ2-5
v_call: TRBV6-1
cdr3_nt: TGTGCCAGCAGTTCCTGGGAGACCCAGTACTTC
cdr3_aa: CASSSWETQYF

clone_size: -
d_call: -
j_call: TRBJ1-4
v_call: TRBV7-9
cdr3_nt: TGTGCCAGCAGCCATAGAGACAGACCTAATGAAAAACTGTTTTTT
cdr3_aa: CASSHRDRPNEKLFF

clone_size: once
d_call: -
j_call: TRBJ1-3
v_call: TRBV5-4
cdr3_nt: TGTGCCAGCAGCTTGGGGCAGGCCTCTGGAAACACCATATATTTT
cdr3_aa: CASSLGQASGNTIYF

clone_size: -
d_call: TRBD2
j_call: TRBJ2-3
v_call: TRBV5-1
cdr3_nt: TGCGCCAGCAGCTTGACTGGGACTAGGACAGATACGCAGTATTTT
cdr3_aa: CASSLTGTRTDTQYF

clone_size: -
d_call: TRBD2
j_call: TRBJ2-7
v_call: TRBV18
cdr3_nt: TGTGCCAGCTCACCCGGTCTAGGCGGGGGGAGGACCTACGAGCAGTACTTC
cdr3_aa: CASSPGLGGGRTYEQYF

clone_size: -
d_call: TRBD2
j_call: TRBJ2-2
v_call: TRBV30
cdr3_nt: TGTGCCTGGAGTGTTCTGGGATTGGCGGGGGGGGAAGCCGGGGAGCTGTTTTTT
cdr3_aa: CAWSVLGLAGGEAGELFF

clone_size: -
d_call: TRBD2
j_call: TRBJ2-7
v_call: TRBV5-1
cdr3_nt: TGCGCCAGCAGCGCACTCGGGGGGTCTTACGAGCAGTACTTC
cdr3_aa: CASSALGGSYEQYF

clone_size: -
d_call: TRBD2
j_call: TRBJ2-7
v_call: TRBV7-9
cdr3_nt: TGTGCCAGCAGCCTCCGACTAGCGGGGAAAGCCTACGAGCAGTACTTC
cdr3_aa: CASSLRLAGKAYEQYF

clone_size: -
d_call: TRBD2
j_call: TRBJ2-7
v_call: TRBV11-2
cdr3_nt: TGTGCCAGCAGCCCTATCCGGCGTACTAGCGGAGCTTACGAGCAGTACTTC
cdr3_aa: CASSPIRRTSGAYEQYF

clone_size: -
d_call: -
j_call: TRBJ1-5
v_call: TRBV18
cdr3_nt: TGTGCCAGCTCACCAAGCAGGGACCAGCCCCAGCATTTT
cdr3_aa: CASSPSRDQPQHF

clone_size: -
d_call: TRBD1
j_call: TRBJ2-7
v_call: TRBV5-1
cdr3_nt: TGCGCCAGCAGCTTTGGGACAGGGTGGACCTACGAGCAGTACTTC
cdr3_aa: CASSFGTGWTYEQYF

clone_size: -
d_call: -
j_call: TRBJ2-7
v_call: TRBV6-1
cdr3_nt: TGTGCCAGCAGTTTCTGGTCCGGGACGCAAAACGAGCAGTACTTC
cdr3_aa: CASSFWSGTQNEQYF

clone_size: -
d_call: -
j_call: TRBJ2-7
v_call: TRBV11-2
cdr3_nt: TGTGCCAGCAGCCCCACAGGGAACGGCGAGCAGTACTTC
cdr3_aa: CASSPTGNGEQYF

clone_size: -
d_call: TRBD1
j_call: TRBJ1-2
v_call: TRBV11-2
cdr3_nt: TGTGCCAGCAGCCCTACAGGGGCCCCTGGCTACACCTTC
cdr3_aa: CASSPTGAPGYTF

clone_size: -
d_call: -
j_call: TRBJ2-5
v_call: TRBV7-6
cdr3_nt: TGTGCCAGCAGCCCACATGAGACCCAGTACTTC
cdr3_aa: CASSPHETQYF

clone_size: few
d_call: -
j_call: TRBJ1-2
v_call: TRBV6-6
cdr3_nt: TGTGCCAGCAGTTACACGGGACGGGGCTACACCTTC
cdr3_aa: CASSYTGRGYTF

clone_size: -
d_call: TRBD1
j_call: TRBJ2-1
v_call: TRBV5-1
cdr3_nt: TGCGCCAGCAGCTTGGCCCCGGGACAGGGTGATAATGAGCAGTTCTTC
cdr3_aa: CASSLAPGQGDNEQFF

clone_size: -
d_call: -
j_call: TRBJ2-5
v_call: TRBV5-1
cdr3_nt: TGCGCCAGCAGCTTGGTTTCTAGCGGACAGGGTGAGGAGACCCAGTACTTC
cdr3_aa: CASSLVSSGQGEETQYF

clone_size: -
d_call: -
j_call: TRBJ1-4
v_call: TRBV2
cdr3_nt: TGTGCCAGCAGTGTTTTTCAGTCAACTAATGAAAAACTGTTTTTT
cdr3_aa: CASSVFQSTNEKLFF

clone_size: -
d_call: -
j_call: TRBJ1-6
v_call: TRBV21-1
cdr3_nt: TGTGCCAGCAGCATAAGAGACTCCTATAATTCACCCCTCCACTTT
cdr3_aa: CASSIRDSYNSPLHF

clone_size: -
d_call: -
j_call: TRBJ2-7
v_call: TRBV2
cdr3_nt: TGTGCCAGCAGCCACCCTGGGACACAGACCTACGAGCAGTACTTC
cdr3_aa: CASSHPGTQTYEQYF

clone_size: -
d_call: TRBD2
j_call: TRBJ2-5
v_call: TRBV7-9
cdr3_nt: TGTGCCAGCAGCCTCTTCCGGACTAGCGGACAAGAGACCCAGTACTTC
cdr3_aa: CASSLFRTSGQETQYF

clone_size: -
d_call: -
j_call: TRBJ2-3
v_call: TRBV13
cdr3_nt: TGTGCCAGCAGCTTCCCCGAGGGGAAGGATACGCAGTATTTT
cdr3_aa: CASSFPEGKDTQYF

clone_size: -
d_call: -
j_call: TRBJ2-2
v_call: TRBV11-2
cdr3_nt: TGTGCCAGCAGCTTAAACGTTTACACCGGGGAGCTGTTTTTT
cdr3_aa: CASSLNVYTGELFF

clone_size: -
d_call: -
j_call: TRBJ1-5
v_call: TRBV10-3
cdr3_nt: TGTGCCATCGGAGTCCCAAATCAGCCCCAGCATTTT
cdr3_aa: CAIGVPNQPQHF